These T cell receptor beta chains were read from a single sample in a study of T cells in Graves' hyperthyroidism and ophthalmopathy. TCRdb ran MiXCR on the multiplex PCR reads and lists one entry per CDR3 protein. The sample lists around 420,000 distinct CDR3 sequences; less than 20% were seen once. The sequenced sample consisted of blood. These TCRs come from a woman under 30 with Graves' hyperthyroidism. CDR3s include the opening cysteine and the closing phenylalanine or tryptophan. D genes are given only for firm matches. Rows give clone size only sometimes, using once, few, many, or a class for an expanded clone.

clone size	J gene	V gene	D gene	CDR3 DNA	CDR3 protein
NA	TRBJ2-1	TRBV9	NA	TGTGCCAGCAGCGTAGGAGGGAGTGGCAATGAGCAGTTCTTC	CASSVGGSGNEQFF
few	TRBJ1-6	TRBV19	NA	TGTGCCAGTAGTGATAGGGGTGAACCCTCACCCCTCCACTTT	CASSDRGEPSPLHF
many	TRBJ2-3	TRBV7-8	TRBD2	TGTGCCAGCAGCTTAGGTGCCTCCGGACTAGCGGGAGGGCCGGGGGATACGCAGTATTTT	CASSLGASGLAGGPGDTQYF
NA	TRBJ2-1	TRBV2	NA	TGTGCCAGCAACCGTCGGGACACCCTCCAAGGGGCTTACAATGAGCAGTTCTTC	CASNRRDTLQGAYNEQFF
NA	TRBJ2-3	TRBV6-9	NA	TGTGCCAGCAGTTACTTTGGGCAGGCCACAGATACGCAGTATTTT	CASSYFGQATDTQYF
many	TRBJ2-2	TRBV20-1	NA	TGCAGTGCTAAGGGGGAGCTGGACGGGGAGCTGTTTTTT	CSAKGELDGELFF
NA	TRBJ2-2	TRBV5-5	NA	TGTGCCAGCAGCCGGGGGCAAGCGAACACCGGGGAGCTGTTTTTT	CASSRGQANTGELFF
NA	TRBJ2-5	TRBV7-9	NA	TGTGCCAGCAGCCCAAGCGGTTGGGCATCAGAGACCCAGTACTTC	CASSPSGWASETQYF
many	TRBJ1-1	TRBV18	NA	TGTGCCAGCTCACCACCGCCGAGACAGGAAGCTTTCTTT	CASSPPPRQEAFF
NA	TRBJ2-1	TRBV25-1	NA	TGTGCCAGCACCCACCCCCGGGGCGGCGAGCAGTTCTTC	CASTHPRGGEQFF
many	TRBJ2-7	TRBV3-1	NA	TGTGCCAGCAGCCAAGATTTTGACCCGAGTGGCTCCTACGAGCAGTACTTC	CASSQDFDPSGSYEQYF
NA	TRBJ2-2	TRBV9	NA	TGTGCCAGCAGCGCGTCGGACGGGACCGGGGAGCTGTTTTTT	CASSASDGTGELFF
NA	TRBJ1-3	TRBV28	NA	TGTGCCAGCAGTTCTACCCAGGGTTCTGGAAACACCATATATTTT	CASSSTQGSGNTIYF
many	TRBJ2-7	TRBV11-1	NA	TGTGCCAGCAGCTTACTTGACTACGAGCAGTACTTC	CASSLLDYEQYF
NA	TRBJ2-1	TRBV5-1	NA	TGCGCCAGCAGCTTGGAAGCCCCCCGCTCCTACAATGAGCAGTTCTTC	CASSLEAPRSYNEQFF
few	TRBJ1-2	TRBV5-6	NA	TGTGCCAGCAGCTTGGTGGCCAGCCCAAACTATGGCTACACCTTC	CASSLVASPNYGYTF
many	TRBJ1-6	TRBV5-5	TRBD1	TGTGCCAGCAGCTTGGGCGGGACAGGAGTTTACTCACCCCTCCACTTT	CASSLGGTGVYSPLHF
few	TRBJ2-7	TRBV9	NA	TGTGCCAGCAGCGTAGAAAAGGAAAGCTCCTACGAGCAGTACTTC	CASSVEKESSYEQYF
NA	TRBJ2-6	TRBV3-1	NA	TGTGCCAGCAGCCAATACTCTGGGGCCAACGTCCTGACTTTC	CASSQYSGANVLTF
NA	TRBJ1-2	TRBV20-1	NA	TGCAGTGCTAGAGACAGGATAGCTAACTATGGCTACACCTTC	CSARDRIANYGYTF
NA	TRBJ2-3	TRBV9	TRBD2	TGTGCCAGCACGAGCGGGGGGGTGGCAGATACGCAGTATTTT	CASTSGGVADTQYF
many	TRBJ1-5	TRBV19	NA	TGTGCCAGTACCCCGATCGGGGCAGGCAATCAGCCCCAGCATTTT	CASTPIGAGNQPQHF
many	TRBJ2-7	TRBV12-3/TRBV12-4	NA	TGTGCCAGCAGTTTTTCGTGGACAACCTCCTACGAGCAGTACTTC	CASSFSWTTSYEQYF
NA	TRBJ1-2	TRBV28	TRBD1	TGTGCCAGCAGTTTGATGCCCGGACAGGGTAGGAATGGCTACACCTTC	CASSLMPGQGRNGYTF
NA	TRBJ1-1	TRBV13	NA	TGTGCCAGCAGGAAAGAGGCGAACACTGAAGCTTTCTTT	CASRKEANTEAFF
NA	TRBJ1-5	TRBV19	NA	TGTGCCAGTAGTATAGGGGGCCAGGGAAATCAGCCCCAGCATTTT	CASSIGGQGNQPQHF
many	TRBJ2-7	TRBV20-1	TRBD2	TGCAGTGCCCCAGCCGTCGCGGGGGGCTACGAGCAGTACTTC	CSAPAVAGGYEQYF
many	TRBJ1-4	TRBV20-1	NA	TGCAGTGCTCCGGACTCTTCAACTAATGAAAAACTGTTTTTT	CSAPDSSTNEKLFF
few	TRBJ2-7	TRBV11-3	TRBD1	TGTGCCAGCAGCTTAGAGAGACAGGGACCAAACTACGAGCAGTACTTC	CASSLERQGPNYEQYF
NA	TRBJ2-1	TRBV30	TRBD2	TGTGCCGGGCAAGCTGGACTAGCGGGGGTAGTCAATGAGCAGTTCTTC	CAGQAGLAGVVNEQFF
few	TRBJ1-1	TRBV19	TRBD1	TGTGCCAGCAGGACAGGCTACACTGAAGCTTTCTTT	CASRTGYTEAFF
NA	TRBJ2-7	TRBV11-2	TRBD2	TGTGCCAGCAGCTTAGTCTCTCTAGCGGGGGGCCTCTCTGAGCAGTACTTC	CASSLVSLAGGLSEQYF
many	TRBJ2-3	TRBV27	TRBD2	TGTGCCAGCAGTTCCCGCAGGGGTCGTAGCGGGGGGGCGGAAGATACGCAGTATTTT	CASSSRRGRSGGAEDTQYF
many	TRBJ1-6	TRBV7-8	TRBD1	TGTGCCAGCAGCTTTGGGACAGGGGGTTTTTCACCCCTCCACTTT	CASSFGTGGFSPLHF
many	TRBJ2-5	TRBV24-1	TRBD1	TGTGCCACCAGTCATCCCTACCTGGGACAGGGTGGCGAGACCCAGTACTTC	CATSHPYLGQGGETQYF
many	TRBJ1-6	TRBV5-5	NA	TGTGCCAGCAGCTCTGGAACAGGGTGGTATTCACCCCTCCACTTT	CASSSGTGWYSPLHF
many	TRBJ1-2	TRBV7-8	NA	TGTGCCAGCAGCTTAGCGCGGATGCCGGCTAACTATGGCTACACCTTC	CASSLARMPANYGYTF
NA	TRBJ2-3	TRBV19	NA	TGTGCCAGTAGCCATATACCGGGATCAAGCACAGATACGCAGTATTTT	CASSHIPGSSTDTQYF
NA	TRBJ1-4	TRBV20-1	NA	TGCAGTGCTAGTTTGGCAGCGCCTGAAAAACTGTTTTTT	CSASLAAPEKLFF
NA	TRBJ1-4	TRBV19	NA	TGTGCCAGTAGTATTAAGACCTTTGCAACTAATGAAAAACTGTTTTTT	CASSIKTFATNEKLFF
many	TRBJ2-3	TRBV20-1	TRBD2	TGCAGTGCTAGAGCTAGCGGGAACACAGATACGCAGTATTTT	CSARASGNTDTQYF
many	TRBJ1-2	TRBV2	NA	TGTGCCAGGGGAGACTATGGCTACACCTTC	CARGDYGYTF
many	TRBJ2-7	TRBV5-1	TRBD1	TGCGCCAGCAGCAGACTCGGGACAGGGGGACCGGAGGAGCAGTACTTC	CASSRLGTGGPEEQYF
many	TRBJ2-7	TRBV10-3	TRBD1	TGTGCCATCAGGACAGGGGGTGGCGACGAGCAGTACTTC	CAIRTGGGDEQYF
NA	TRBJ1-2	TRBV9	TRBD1	TGTGCCAGCAGCGCCCGGGACAGCAAACCTAACTATGGCTACACCTTC	CASSARDSKPNYGYTF
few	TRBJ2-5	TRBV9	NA	TGTGCCAGCAGCGTAGTAGGGACGGGGACCCAGTACTTC	CASSVVGTGTQYF
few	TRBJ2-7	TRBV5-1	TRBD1	TGCGCCAGCAGCTTGGTACAGGGGGCTATCGACGAGCAGTACTTC	CASSLVQGAIDEQYF
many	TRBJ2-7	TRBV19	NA	TGTGCCAGTAGTCTCACGCACAGGGCCTCCTCCTACGAGCAGTACTTC	CASSLTHRASSYEQYF
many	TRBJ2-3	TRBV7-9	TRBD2	TGTGCCAGCAGCCTAGCGGGAGCCCTCACAGATACGCAGTATTTT	CASSLAGALTDTQYF
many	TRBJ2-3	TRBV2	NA	TGTGCCAGCAGTGAAGGGACAGAGGTCGCAGATACGCAGTATTTT	CASSEGTEVADTQYF
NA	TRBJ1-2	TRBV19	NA	TGTGCCAGTACCCCCCAAAGGGGAGACTATGGCTACACCTTC	CASTPQRGDYGYTF
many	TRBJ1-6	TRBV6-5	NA	TGTGCCAGCAGTTACTCGCGCCAGTTTTATAATTCACCCCTCCACTTT	CASSYSRQFYNSPLHF
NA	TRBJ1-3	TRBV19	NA	TGTGCCAGTAGTAACGGATCTGGAAACACCATATATTTT	CASSNGSGNTIYF
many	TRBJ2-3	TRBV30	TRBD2	TGTGCCTGGACTAAGCGGGATTACACAGATACGCAGTATTTT	CAWTKRDYTDTQYF
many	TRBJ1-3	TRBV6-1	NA	TGTGCCACCGGACAGACGAGAAACACCATATATTTT	CATGQTRNTIYF
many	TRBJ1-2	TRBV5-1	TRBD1	TGCGCCAGCAGTTCGGACAGGGGGCTTGGCTACACCTTC	CASSSDRGLGYTF
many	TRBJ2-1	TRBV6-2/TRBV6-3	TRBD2	TGTGCCAGCAGCTCGTACCTGACTAGCGGGGGATGGGGGCAGTTCTTC	CASSSYLTSGGWGQFF
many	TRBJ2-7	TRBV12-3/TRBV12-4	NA	TGTGCCAGCACCGCTGGGAATGTGGGTAGGCAGTACTTC	CASTAGNVGRQYF
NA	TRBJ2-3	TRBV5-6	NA	TGTGCCAGCAGCTTGGATATCGGATCCTCCGACACAGATACGCAGTATTTT	CASSLDIGSSDTDTQYF